Below, one T cell receptor beta chain is given with its context. The data belong to a study of cytomegalovirus exposure and HLA in healthy donors. Study as a whole: Early release data held approximately 81 million unique TCRs from HLA-typed donors.

Sampled while nominally healthy, donors likely had unrecorded immune exposures. Primers for the PCR totalled 60 Vbeta and 13 Jbeta. TCRdb's copy holds only in-frame clones and misses some; the assay was immunoSEQ multiplex PCR. This table holds roughly 100,000 clones, less than 85% found once. The CDR3 runs 16 residues. Germline CDR1 reads LNHNV; CDR2 reads YYDKDF (reference sequence). The V and J ends lost 3 bases and 1 base, in that order; junction bases with no gene match: 4. Specimen: PBMCs. The clonotype was recovered from a man between 35 and 55 years old in good health and CMV-seronegative. J is TRBJ1-5 and V is TRBV15, with 9 bases matching TRBD1. The CDR3 DNA follows: TGTGCCACCAGCAGGATAGACAGGGGGAGCAATCAGCCCCAGCATTTT. Amino acid sequence: CATSRIDRGSNQPQHF.